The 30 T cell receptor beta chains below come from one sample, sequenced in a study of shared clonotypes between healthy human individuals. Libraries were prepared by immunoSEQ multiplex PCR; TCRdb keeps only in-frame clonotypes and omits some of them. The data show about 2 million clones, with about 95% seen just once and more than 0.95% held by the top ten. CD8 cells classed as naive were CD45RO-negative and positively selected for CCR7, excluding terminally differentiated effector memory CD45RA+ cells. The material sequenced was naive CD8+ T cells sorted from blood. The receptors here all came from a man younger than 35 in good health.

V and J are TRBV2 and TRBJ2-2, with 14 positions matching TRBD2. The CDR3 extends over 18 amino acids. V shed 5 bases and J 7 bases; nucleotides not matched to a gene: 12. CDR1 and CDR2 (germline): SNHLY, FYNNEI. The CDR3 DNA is TGTGCCAGCAGTCAACCGCCGGGACTAGCGGGAGCACTCGGGGAGCTGTTTTTT. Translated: CASSQPPGLAGALGELFF.

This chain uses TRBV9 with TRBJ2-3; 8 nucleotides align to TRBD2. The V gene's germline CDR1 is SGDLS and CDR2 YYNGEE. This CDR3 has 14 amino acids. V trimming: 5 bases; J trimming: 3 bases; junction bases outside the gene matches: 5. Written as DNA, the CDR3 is TGTGCCAGCAGTATAAGCGGGAGTACAGATACGCAGTATTTT. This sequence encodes CASSISGSTDTQYF.

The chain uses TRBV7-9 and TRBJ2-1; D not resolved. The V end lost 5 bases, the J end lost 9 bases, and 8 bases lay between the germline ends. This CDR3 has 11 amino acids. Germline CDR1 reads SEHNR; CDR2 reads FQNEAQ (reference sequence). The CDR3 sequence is CASSQASEQFF. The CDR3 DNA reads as TGTGCCAGCAGCCAAGCAAGTGAGCAGTTCTTC.

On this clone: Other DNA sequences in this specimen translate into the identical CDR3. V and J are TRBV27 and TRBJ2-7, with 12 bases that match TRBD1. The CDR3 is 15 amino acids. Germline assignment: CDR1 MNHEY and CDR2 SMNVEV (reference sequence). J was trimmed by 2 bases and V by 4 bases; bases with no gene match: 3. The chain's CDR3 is CASSSGTGGPYEQYF. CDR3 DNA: TGTGCCAGCAGTTCCGGGACAGGGGGCCCCTACGAGCAGTACTTC.

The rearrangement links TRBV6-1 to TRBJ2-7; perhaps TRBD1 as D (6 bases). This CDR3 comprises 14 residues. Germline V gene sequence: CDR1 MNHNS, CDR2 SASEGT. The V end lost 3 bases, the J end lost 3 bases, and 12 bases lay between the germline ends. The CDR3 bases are TGTGCCAGCAGTGACCTTCACAGGGTCTACGAGCAGTACTTC. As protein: CASSDLHRVYEQYF.

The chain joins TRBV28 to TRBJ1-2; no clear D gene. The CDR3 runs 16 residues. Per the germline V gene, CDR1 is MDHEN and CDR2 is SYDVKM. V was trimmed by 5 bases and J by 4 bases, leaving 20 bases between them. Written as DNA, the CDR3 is TGTGCCAGCAGTCCAACAATCGAAACAGCTTTCTATGGCTACACCTTC. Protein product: CASSPTIETAFYGYTF.

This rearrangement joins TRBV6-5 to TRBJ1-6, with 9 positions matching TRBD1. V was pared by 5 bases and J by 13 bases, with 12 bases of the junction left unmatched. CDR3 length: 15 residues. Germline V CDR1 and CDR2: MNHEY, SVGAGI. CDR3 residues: CASSASPGQGMPLHF. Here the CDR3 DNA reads TGTGCCAGCAGTGCTTCCCCGGGACAGGGAATGCCCCTCCACTTT.

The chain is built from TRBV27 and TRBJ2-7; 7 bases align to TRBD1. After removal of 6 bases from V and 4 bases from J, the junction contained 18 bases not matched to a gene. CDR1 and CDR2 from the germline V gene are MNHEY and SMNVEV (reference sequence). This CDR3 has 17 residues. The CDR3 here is CASSYSTGDQGIYEQYF. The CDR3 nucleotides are TGTGCCAGCAGCTACTCTACAGGGGACCAAGGCATTTACGAGCAGTACTTC.

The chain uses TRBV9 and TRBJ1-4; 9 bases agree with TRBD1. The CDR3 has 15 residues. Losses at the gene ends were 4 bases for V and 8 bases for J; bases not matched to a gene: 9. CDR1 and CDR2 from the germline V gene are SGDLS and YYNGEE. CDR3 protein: CASSPEGTGTEKLFF. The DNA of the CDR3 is TGTGCCAGCAGCCCCGAAGGGACAGGGACCGAAAAACTGTTTTTT.

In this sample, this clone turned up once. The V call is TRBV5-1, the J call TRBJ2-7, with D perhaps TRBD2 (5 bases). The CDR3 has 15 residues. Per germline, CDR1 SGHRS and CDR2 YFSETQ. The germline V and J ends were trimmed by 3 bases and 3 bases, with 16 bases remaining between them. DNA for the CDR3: TGCGCCAGCAGCTGGGAGACTACCAGCGGCTACGAGCAGTACTTC. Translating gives CASSWETTSGYEQYF.

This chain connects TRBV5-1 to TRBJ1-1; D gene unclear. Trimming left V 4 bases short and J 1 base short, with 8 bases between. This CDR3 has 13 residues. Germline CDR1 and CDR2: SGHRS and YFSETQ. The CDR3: CASSLRTNTEAFF. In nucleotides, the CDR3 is TGCGCCAGCAGCCTTCGGACGAACACTGAAGCTTTCTTT.

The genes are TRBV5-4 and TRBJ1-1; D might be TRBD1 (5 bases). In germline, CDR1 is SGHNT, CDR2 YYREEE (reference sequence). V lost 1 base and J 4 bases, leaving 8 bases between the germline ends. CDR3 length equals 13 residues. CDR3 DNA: TGTGCCAGCAGCTTGCAGGGTACCACTGAAGCTTTCTTT. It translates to CASSLQGTTEAFF.

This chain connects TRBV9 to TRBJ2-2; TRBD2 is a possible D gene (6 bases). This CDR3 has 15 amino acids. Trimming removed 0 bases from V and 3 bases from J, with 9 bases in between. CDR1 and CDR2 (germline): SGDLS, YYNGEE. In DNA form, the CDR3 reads TGTGCCAGCAGCGTAGCGGGGGACTACACCGGGGAGCTGTTTTTT. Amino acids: CASSVAGDYTGELFF.

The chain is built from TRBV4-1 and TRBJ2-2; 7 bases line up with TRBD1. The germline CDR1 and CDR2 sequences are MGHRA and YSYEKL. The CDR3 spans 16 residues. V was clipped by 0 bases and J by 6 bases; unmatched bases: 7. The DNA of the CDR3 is TGCGCCAGCAGCCAAGAGCCAGGGGGATTTGCCGGGGAGCTGTTTTTT. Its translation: CASSQEPGGFAGELFF.

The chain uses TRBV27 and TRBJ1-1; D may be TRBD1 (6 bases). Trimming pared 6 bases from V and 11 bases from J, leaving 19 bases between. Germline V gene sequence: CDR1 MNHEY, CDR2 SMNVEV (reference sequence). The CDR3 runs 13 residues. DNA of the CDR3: TGTGCCAGCAGCCGAACAGGGTACCGGTCGGCTTTCTTT. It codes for CASSRTGYRSAFF.

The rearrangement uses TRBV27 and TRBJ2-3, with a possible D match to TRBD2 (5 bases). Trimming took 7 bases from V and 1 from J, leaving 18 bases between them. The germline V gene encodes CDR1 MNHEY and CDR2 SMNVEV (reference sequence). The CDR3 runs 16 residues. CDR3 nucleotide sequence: TGTGCCAGCACCCCATGGCCGCGGGCCCGCACAGATACGCAGTATTTT. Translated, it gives CASTPWPRARTDTQYF.

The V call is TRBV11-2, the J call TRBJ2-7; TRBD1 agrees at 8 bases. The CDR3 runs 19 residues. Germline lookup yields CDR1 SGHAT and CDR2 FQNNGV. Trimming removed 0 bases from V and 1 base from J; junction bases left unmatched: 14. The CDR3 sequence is CASSLDWGQASGASYEQYF. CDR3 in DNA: TGTGCCAGCAGCTTAGACTGGGGACAGGCCTCCGGGGCTTCCTACGAGCAGTACTTC.

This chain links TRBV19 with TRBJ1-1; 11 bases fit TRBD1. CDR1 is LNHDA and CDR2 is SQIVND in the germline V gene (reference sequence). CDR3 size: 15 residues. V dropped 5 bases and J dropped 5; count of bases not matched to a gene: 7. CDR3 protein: CASSEDRGLGTEAFF. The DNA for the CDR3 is TGTGCCAGTAGTGAGGACAGGGGGCTAGGAACTGAAGCTTTCTTT.

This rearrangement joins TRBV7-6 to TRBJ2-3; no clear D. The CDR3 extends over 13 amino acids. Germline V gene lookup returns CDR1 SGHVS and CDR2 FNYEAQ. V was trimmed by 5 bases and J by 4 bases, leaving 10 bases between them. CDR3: CASSPTVSDTQYF. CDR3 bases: TGTGCCAGCAGCCCCACCGTTTCAGATACGCAGTATTTT.

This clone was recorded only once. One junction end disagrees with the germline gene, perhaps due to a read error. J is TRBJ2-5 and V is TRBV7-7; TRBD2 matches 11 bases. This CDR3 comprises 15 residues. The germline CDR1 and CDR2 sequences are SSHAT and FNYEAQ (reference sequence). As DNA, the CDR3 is TGTGCTAGCAGCTTGGGACTAGCGGAGGAAGAGACCCAGTACTTC. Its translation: CASSLGLAEEETQYF.

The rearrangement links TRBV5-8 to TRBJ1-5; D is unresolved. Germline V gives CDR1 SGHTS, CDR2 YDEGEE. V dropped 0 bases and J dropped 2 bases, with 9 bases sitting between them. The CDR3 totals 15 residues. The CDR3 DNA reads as TGTGCCAGCAGCTTGGCGCGGGGAGGCAATCAGCCCCAGCATTTT. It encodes CASSLARGGNQPQHF.

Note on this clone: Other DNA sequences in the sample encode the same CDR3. The CDR3 nucleotides read TGTGCCAGCAGCTCCGAAGGCGAGCAGTACTTC. Its translation: CASSSEGEQYF. V gene TRBV7-9 combines with J gene TRBJ2-7; no firm D call. Trimming pared 4 bases from V and 6 bases from J, leaving 7 bases between. Germline V gives CDR1 SEHNR, CDR2 FQNEAQ (reference sequence). The CDR3 totals 11 residues.

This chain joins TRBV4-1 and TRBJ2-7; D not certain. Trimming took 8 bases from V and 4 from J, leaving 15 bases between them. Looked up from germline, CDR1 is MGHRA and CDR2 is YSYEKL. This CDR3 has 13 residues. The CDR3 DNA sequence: TGCGCCAGCGCCCTAACGATTGATTACGAGCAGTACTTC. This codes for CASALTIDYEQYF.

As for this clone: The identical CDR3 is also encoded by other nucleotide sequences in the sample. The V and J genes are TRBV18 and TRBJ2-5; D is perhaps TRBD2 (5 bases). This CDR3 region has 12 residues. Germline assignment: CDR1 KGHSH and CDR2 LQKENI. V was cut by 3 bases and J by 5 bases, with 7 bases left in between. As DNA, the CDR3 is TGTGCCAGCTCACCCCCGGGGGAGACCCAGTACTTC. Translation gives CASSPPGETQYF.

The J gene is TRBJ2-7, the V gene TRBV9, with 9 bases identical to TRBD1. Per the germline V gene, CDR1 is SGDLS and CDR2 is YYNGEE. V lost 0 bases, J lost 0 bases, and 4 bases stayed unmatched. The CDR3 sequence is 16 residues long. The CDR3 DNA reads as TGTGCCAGCAGCGTAGGGACAGGGGAAGCCTCCTACGAGCAGTACTTC. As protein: CASSVGTGEASYEQYF. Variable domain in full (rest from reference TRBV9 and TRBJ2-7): DSGVTQTPKHLITATGQRVTLRCSPRSGDLSVYWYQQSLDQGLQFLIQYYNGEERAKGNILERFSAQQFPDLHSELNLSSLELGDSALYFCASSVGTGEASYEQYFGPGTRLTVT.

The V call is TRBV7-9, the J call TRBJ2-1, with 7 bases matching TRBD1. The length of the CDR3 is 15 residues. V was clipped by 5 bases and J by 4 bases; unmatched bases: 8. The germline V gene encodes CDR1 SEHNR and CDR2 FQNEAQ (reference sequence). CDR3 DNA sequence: TGTGCCAGCAGCCTTGGACAGGAGTATTACAATGAGCAGTTCTTC. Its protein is CASSLGQEYYNEQFF.

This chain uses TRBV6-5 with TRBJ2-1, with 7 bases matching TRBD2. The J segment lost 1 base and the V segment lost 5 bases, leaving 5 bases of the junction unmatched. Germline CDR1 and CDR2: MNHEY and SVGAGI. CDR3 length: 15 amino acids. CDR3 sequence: CASSPLALSYNEQFF. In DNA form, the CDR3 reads TGTGCCAGCAGTCCACTAGCGCTTTCCTACAATGAGCAGTTCTTC.

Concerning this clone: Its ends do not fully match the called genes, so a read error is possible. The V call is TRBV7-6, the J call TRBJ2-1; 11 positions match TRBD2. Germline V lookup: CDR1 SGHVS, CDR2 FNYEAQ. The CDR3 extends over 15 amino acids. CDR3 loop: CASSIAGGPINEQFF. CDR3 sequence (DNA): TGTGCCAGCAGCATAGCGGGAGGGCCAATAAATGAGCAGTTCTTC.

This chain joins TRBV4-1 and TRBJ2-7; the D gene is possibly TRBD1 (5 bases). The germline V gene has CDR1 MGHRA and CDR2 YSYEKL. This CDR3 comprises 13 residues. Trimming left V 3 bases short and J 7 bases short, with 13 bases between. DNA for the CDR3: TGCGCCAGCAGCCAGGGTCCGCGGACAGAGCAGTACTTC. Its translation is CASSQGPRTEQYF.

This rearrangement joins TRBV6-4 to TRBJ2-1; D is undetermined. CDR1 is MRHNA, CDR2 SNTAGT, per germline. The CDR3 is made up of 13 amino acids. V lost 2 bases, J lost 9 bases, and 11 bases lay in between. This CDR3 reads CASSDVPSVEQFF. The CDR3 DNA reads TGTGCCAGCAGTGACGTCCCGTCTGTTGAGCAGTTCTTC.